The rows below give T cell receptor beta chains drawn from one sample of a study of OX40 agonist ivuxolimab in advanced cancers. Method: immunoSEQ multiplex PCR; TCRdb's copy keeps in-frame clones and lacks some. The sample records around 67,000 clones, about 81% being singletons. This specimen was CD4+ or CD8+ T cells sorted from blood, taken in a trial of the OX40 agonist ivuxolimab. Every receptor here comes from an adult with an advanced solid tumor such as melanoma, head and neck, liver or kidney cancer. Both conserved end residues are part of each CDR3. Each record gives: CDR3 length, D gene, clone size, J gene, V gene, CDR3 DNA, CDR3 protein. D genes are given only for firm matches. Expanded clones get a size class; other rows say once, few or many, or leave the size out.

14	-	-	TRBJ1-2	TRBV7-3	TGTGCCAGCAGCTTAACCCCAGGGTTAGAGGGCTACACCTTC	CASSLTPGLEGYTF
19	TRBD2	few	TRBJ2-6	TRBV2	TGTGCCAGCAGAACCTCGGGACTAGCGGGAGTTGCTGGGGCCAACGTCCTGACTTTC	CASRTSGLAGVAGANVLTF
15	-	-	TRBJ2-6	TRBV7-2	TGTGCCAGCAGCGTTCCGGGGTCTGGGGCCAACGTCCTGACTTTC	CASSVPGSGANVLTF
13	-	-	TRBJ1-1	TRBV18	TGTGCCAGCTCGCCGGCGGGAAACACTGAAGCTTTCTTT	CASSPAGNTEAFF
14	-	-	TRBJ1-1	TRBV19	TGTGCCAGCCGTAGCCCCACAATGCAACCTGAAGCTTTCTTT	CASRSPTMQPEAFF
16	TRBD2	-	TRBJ2-3	TRBV5-1	TGCGCCAGCAGCTTCCCGACTAGCGGGGCCACAGATACGCAGTATTTT	CASSFPTSGATDTQYF
14	-	-	TRBJ1-1	TRBV6-5	TGTGCCAGCAGTTACGAGGGTTGGAACACTGAAGCTTTCTTT	CASSYEGWNTEAFF
13	-	-	TRBJ2-2	TRBV7-8	TGTGCCAGCAGCTTAGTAGGGCGGGAGGAGCTGTTTTTT	CASSLVGREELFF
18	-	-	TRBJ2-3	TRBV4-1	TGCGCCAGCAGCCCTGGGCCCAAAAGGAGGGCTGATTTAGATACGCAGTATTTT	CASSPGPKRRADLDTQYF
17	-	-	TRBJ2-3	TRBV9	TGTGCCAGCAGCGTAGCTGGCAGGGTGTTAAGCACAGATACGCAGTATTTT	CASSVAGRVLSTDTQYF
16	TRBD2	-	TRBJ2-1	TRBV11-2	TGTGCCAGCAGCTTAGAGCCTAGCGGGGTATACAATGAGCAGTTCTTC	CASSLEPSGVYNEQFF
15	TRBD2	-	TRBJ2-7	TRBV11-1	TGTGCCAGCAGCTCGAGACTAGCGGGAAGGTACGAGCAGTACTTC	CASSSRLAGRYEQYF
16	TRBD2	-	TRBJ2-1	TRBV25-1	TGTGCCAGCAGTGAAGGAGGCGGGGGACTATACAATGAGCAGTTCTTC	CASSEGGGGLYNEQFF
13	-	-	TRBJ1-2	TRBV19	TGTGCCAGTAGAGTGGACAGTAACTATGGCTACACCTTC	CASRVDSNYGYTF
16	-	once	TRBJ1-5	TRBV4-1	TGCGCCAGCAGCCAAGAGGGGGAGCAGGGGTATCAGCCCCAGCATTTT	CASSQEGEQGYQPQHF
14	TRBD1	-	TRBJ2-1	TRBV19	TGTGCCAGTAGTCGGGACAGTACCTACAATGAGCAGTTCTTC	CASSRDSTYNEQFF
16	-	-	TRBJ2-7	TRBV7-2	TGTGCCAGCAGCTTTATCGGGGGTCTGAGCTCCTACGAGCAGTACTTC	CASSFIGGLSSYEQYF
13	-	once	TRBJ2-7	TRBV10-1	TGCGCCATTCAAGGCAGGGGAGAAAACGAGCAGTACTTC	CAIQGRGENEQYF
14	-	-	TRBJ1-2	TRBV10-3	TGTGCCATCAGTGAGTCTTACGGCCCCTATGGCTACACCTTC	CAISESYGPYGYTF
18	-	-	TRBJ1-2	TRBV7-2	TGTGCCAGCAGCTCTCAAAGTGGACTGAAGAGTACGAACTATGGCTACACCTTC	CASSSQSGLKSTNYGYTF
14	TRBD2	-	TRBJ2-3	TRBV19	TGTGCCAGTAAGGCCAGCGGGGGCACAGATACGCAGTATTTT	CASKASGGTDTQYF
18	-	-	TRBJ1-1	TRBV29-1	TGCAGCGTTGGGGCTCGGGGAGGGACCCCGGTCAGGAACACTGAAGCTTTCTTT	CSVGARGGTPVRNTEAFF
15	TRBD1	once	TRBJ1-1	TRBV6-1	TGTGCCAGCAGGCCGAGGGGGACAGGGACCCCTGAAGCTTTCTTT	CASRPRGTGTPEAFF
12	-	-	TRBJ2-5	TRBV30	TGTGCCTGGAGTGTACGGAGGGAGACCCAGTACTTC	CAWSVRRETQYF
15	TRBD2	-	TRBJ2-1	TRBV7-3	TGTGCCAGCAGCTCACTAGCGGGACTCTACAATGAGCAGTTCTTC	CASSSLAGLYNEQFF
14	-	-	TRBJ1-1	TRBV5-8	TGTGCCAGCAGCGATCCGGGACAGAACACTGAAGCTTTCTTT	CASSDPGQNTEAFF
14	-	once	TRBJ2-2	TRBV30	TGTGCCTGGAGATTTGAAGCGAACACCGGGGAGCTGTTTTTT	CAWRFEANTGELFF
17	TRBD1	-	TRBJ2-6	TRBV19	TGTGCCAGTAGCAGGGACAGGCGAACCACTGGGGCCAACGTCCTGACTTTC	CASSRDRRTTGANVLTF
16	-	-	TRBJ1-4	TRBV19	TGTGCCAGTACCCGGACCGGGGGAGGTACTAATGAAAAACTGTTTTTT	CASTRTGGGTNEKLFF
14	-	-	TRBJ1-1	TRBV6-5	TGTGCCAGCAGTTACCACCAGGCGAACACTGAAGCTTTCTTT	CASSYHQANTEAFF
12	-	once	TRBJ2-7	TRBV11-2	TGTGCCAGCAGCTTACGGAGTTACGAGCAGTACTTC	CASSLRSYEQYF
13	-	-	TRBJ1-1	TRBV4-3	TGCGCCAGCAGCCAAGGGGGACGGACTGAAGCTTTCTTT	CASSQGGRTEAFF
14	-	-	TRBJ1-2	TRBV29-1	TGCAGCGTTGAACCCCAGGGGCCCTCCTATGGCTACACCTTC	CSVEPQGPSYGYTF
16	TRBD2	-	TRBJ2-7	TRBV9	TGTGCCAGCAGCGTAGAGGTAGCGGGGGGGCTCGGCGAGCAGTACTTC	CASSVEVAGGLGEQYF
16	TRBD2	once	TRBJ2-5	TRBV19	TGTGCCAGTAGTATGGGACTAGCGGGAGTAGGGGAGACCCAGTACTTC	CASSMGLAGVGETQYF
14	-	-	TRBJ2-1	TRBV6-6	TGTGCCAGCAGCCTCAAAACTAGACTCGATGAGCAGTTCTTC	CASSLKTRLDEQFF
15	TRBD1	-	TRBJ1-2	TRBV18	TGTGCCAGCTCACGATTCAGGGACAGCAACGAGGGCTACACCTTC	CASSRFRDSNEGYTF
15	TRBD1	once	TRBJ2-7	TRBV6-6	TGTGCCAGCAACACTCCGGGACAGGGGGCCTACGAGCAGTACTTC	CASNTPGQGAYEQYF
17	-	-	TRBJ2-4	TRBV7-2	TGTGCCAGCAGCGCGACCAGGTCAGGGGATGGAATAGTGCTTCAGTACTTC	CASSATRSGDGIVLQYF
12	-	-	TRBJ2-5	TRBV11-3	TGTGCCAGCAGCTCCCTCGGGGAGACCCAGTACTTC	CASSSLGETQYF
18	TRBD2	few	TRBJ2-2	TRBV11-1	TGTGCCAGCAGCTTAGACGGGGGAGCGGGGGTTAACACCGGGGAGCTGTTTTTT	CASSLDGGAGVNTGELFF
12	-	-	TRBJ2-7	TRBV19	TGTGCCAGTAGTCGCAACTCCTACGAGCAGTACTTC	CASSRNSYEQYF
13	TRBD1	few	TRBJ1-2	TRBV6-5	TGTGCCAGCAGGACCGGGACAGTCTATGGCTACACCTTC	CASRTGTVYGYTF
14	-	once	TRBJ1-5	TRBV10-3	TGTGCCATCAGCGGGACCATTCTAGATCAGCCCCAGCATTTT	CAISGTILDQPQHF
17	-	-	TRBJ1-1	TRBV27	TGTGCCAGCAGTTTATCCATTTGGGGACGGCTGAACACTGAAGCTTTCTTT	CASSLSIWGRLNTEAFF
13	-	-	TRBJ2-1	TRBV5-1	TGCGCCAGCAGCTTGGGGGAGCCGGGCCCCCAGTTCTTC	CASSLGEPGPQFF
14	-	-	TRBJ2-2	TRBV9	TGTGCCAGCAGCGGGCAACAGGGCTTAGGGGAGCTGTTTTTT	CASSGQQGLGELFF
17	-	-	TRBJ1-6	TRBV5-5	TGTGCCAGCAGCTTACCTACATCGAGCTCCTATAATTCACCCCTCCACTTT	CASSLPTSSSYNSPLHF
13	-	-	TRBJ2-5	TRBV9	TGTGCCAGCAGCGTCCAGCCCCAAGAGACCCAGTACTTC	CASSVQPQETQYF
18	TRBD2	-	TRBJ2-7	TRBV9	TGTGCCAGCAGCGTAGCCCCCCCCGGGACTAGCGGGAGCTACGAGCAGTACTTC	CASSVAPPGTSGSYEQYF
15	-	-	TRBJ1-6	TRBV7-2	TGTGCCAGCAGCGGGAGAAGGGACGGTAATTCACCCCTCCACTTT	CASSGRRDGNSPLHF
11	-	-	TRBJ2-7	TRBV11-2	TGTGCCAGCAGCTTAGTTGACGAGCAGTACTTC	CASSLVDEQYF
16	TRBD1	-	TRBJ1-1	TRBV5-1	TGCGCCAGCAGCTCATTCCCGGACAGGGAGGATTACGGAGCTTTCTTT	CASSSFPDREDYGAFF
17	-	-	TRBJ1-1	TRBV5-8	TGTGCCAGCAGCTTGGCTTTACGGGGGGCCATGAACACTGAAGCTTTCTTT	CASSLALRGAMNTEAFF
20	TRBD2	-	TRBJ2-5	TRBV10-2	TGCGCCAGCAGTGAATTAAAGAGTTACACTAGCGGGAGATCCCAAGAGACCCAGTACTTC	CASSELKSYTSGRSQETQYF
15	TRBD1	once	TRBJ2-7	TRBV5-1	TGCGCCAGCAGCCCAACTCCGGGACAGACCTACGAGCAGTACTTC	CASSPTPGQTYEQYF
16	-	-	TRBJ2-7	TRBV13	TGTGCCAGCAGCTCCTGGCGGGGAATAAGTGACTACGAGCAGTACTTC	CASSSWRGISDYEQYF
12	-	-	TRBJ2-7	TRBV11-3	TGTGCCAGCAGCCGCAGGGATTACGAGCAGTACTTC	CASSRRDYEQYF
13	-	-	TRBJ1-2	TRBV19	TGTGCCAGTAGTTTGGACGCCACCTATGGCTACACCTTC	CASSLDATYGYTF
15	-	few	TRBJ1-4	TRBV10-1	TGCGCCAGCAGTGAGAGGGGAGCAACTAATGAAAAACTGTTTTTT	CASSERGATNEKLFF